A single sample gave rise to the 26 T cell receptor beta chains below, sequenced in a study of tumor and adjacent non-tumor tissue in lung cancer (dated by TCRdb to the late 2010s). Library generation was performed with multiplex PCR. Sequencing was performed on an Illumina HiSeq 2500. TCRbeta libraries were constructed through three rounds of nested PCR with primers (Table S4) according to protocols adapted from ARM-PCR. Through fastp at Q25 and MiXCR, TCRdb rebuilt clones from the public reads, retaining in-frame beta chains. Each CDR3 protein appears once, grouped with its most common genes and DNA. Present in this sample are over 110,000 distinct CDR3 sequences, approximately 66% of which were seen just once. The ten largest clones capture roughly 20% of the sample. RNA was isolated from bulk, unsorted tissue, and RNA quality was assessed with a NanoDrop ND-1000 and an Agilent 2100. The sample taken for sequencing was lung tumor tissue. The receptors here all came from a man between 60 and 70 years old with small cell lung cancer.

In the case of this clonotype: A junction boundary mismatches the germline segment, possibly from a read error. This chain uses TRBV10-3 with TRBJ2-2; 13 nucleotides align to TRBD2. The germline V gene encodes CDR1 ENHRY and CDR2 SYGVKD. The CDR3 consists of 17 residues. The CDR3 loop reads CAISESSGLAGARGAVF. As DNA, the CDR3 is TGTGCCATCAGTGAAAGCTCAGGACTAGCGGGAGCCAGGGGAGCTGTTTTT.

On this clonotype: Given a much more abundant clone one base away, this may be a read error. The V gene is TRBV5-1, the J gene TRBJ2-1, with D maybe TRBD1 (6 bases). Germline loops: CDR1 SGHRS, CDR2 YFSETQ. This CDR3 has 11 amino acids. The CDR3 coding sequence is TGCGCCTGCAGCTTTGACAGGGAGCAGTTCTTC. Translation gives CACSFDREQFF.

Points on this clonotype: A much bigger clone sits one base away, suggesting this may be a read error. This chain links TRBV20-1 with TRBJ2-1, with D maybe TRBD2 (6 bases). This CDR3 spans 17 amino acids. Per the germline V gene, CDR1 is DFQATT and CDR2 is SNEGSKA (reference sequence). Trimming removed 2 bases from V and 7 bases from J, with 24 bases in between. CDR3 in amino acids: CSARPLNNMGGKNEQFF. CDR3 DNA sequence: TGCAGTGCTAGACCCCTGAATAACATGGGCGGGAAAAATGAGCAGTTCTTC.

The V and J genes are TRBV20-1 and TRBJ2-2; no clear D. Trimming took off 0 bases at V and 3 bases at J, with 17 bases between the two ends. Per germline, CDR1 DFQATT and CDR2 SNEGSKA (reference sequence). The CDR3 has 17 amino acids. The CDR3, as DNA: TGCAGTGCTAGAGATATGGGCAGGCAAATGGACACCGGGGAGCTGTTTTTT. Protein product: CSARDMGRQMDTGELFF.

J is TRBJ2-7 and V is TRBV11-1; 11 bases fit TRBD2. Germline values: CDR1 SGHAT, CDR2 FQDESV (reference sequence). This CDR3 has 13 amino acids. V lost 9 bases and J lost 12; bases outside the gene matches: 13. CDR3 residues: CASSRGLAGPWYF. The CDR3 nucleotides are TGTGCCAGTAGCCGCGGACTAGCGGGTCCCTGGTACTTC.

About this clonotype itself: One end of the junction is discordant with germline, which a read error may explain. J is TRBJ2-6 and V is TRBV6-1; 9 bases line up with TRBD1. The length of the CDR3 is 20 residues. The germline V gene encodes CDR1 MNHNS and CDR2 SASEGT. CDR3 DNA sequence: TGTGCCAGCAGTGACGTCCCGGGACAGGGTAGAAGCTATGGGGTCAACGTCCAGACTTTC. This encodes CASSDVPGQGRSYGVNVQTF.

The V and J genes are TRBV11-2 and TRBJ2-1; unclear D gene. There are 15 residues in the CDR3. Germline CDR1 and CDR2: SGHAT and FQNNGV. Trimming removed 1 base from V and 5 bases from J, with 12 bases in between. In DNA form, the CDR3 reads TGTGCCAGCAGCTTAGCTCGTAACACGAACAATGAGCAGTTCTTC. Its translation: CASSLARNTNNEQFF.

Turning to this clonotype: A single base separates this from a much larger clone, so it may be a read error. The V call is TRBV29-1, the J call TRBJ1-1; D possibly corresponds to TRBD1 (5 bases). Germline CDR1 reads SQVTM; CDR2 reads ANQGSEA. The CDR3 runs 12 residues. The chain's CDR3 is CSVGGLGPEALF. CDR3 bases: TGCAGCGTTGGGGGCCTGGGGCCTGAAGCTTTATTT.

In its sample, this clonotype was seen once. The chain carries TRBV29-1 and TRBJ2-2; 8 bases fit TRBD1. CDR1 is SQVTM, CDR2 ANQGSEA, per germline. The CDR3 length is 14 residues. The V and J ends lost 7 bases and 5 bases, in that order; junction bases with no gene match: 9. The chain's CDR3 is CSAWGDRRTGELFF. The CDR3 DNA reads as TGCAGCGCCTGGGGGGACAGGAGGACCGGGGAGCTGTTTTTT.

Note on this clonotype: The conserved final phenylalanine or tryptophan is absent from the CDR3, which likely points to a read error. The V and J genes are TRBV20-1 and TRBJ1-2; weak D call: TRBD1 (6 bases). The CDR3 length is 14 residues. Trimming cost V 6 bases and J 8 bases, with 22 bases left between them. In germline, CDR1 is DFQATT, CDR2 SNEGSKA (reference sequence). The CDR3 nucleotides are TGCAGTGCAGACTCGGGACACCATTTGGAAGGCTACACCGTC. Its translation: CSADSGHHLEGYTV.

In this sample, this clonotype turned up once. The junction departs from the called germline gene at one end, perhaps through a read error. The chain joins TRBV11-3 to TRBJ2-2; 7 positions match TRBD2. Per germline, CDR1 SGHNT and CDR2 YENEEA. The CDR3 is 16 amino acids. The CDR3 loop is CASSLTAGVVTRELFF. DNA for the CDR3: TGTGCCAGCAGCTTAACCGCGGGAGTGGTCACCAGGGAACTGTTTTTT. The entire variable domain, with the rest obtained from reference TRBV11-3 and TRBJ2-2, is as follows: EAGVVQSPRYKIIEKKQPVAFWCNPISGHNTLYWYLQNLGQGPELLIRYENEEAVDDSQLPKDRFSAERLKGVDSTLKIQPAELGDSAVYLCASSLTAGVVTRELFFGEGSRLTVL.

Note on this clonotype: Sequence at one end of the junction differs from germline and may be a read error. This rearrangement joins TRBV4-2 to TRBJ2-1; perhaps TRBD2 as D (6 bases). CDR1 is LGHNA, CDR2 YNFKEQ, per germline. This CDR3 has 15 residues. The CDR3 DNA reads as TGTGCCAGTAGCCATGGGGACTCGACCCCCAGTGAGCAGTTCTTC. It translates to CASSHGDSTPSEQFF.

The CDR3 sequence: CASSSESLVGYNEQFF. CDR3 DNA: TGTGCCAGCAGCTCGGAATCGCTAGTGGGATACAATGAGCAGTTCTTC. V and J are TRBV11-2 and TRBJ2-1; D call uncertain. V was pared by 4 bases and J by 4 bases, with 17 bases between. The CDR3 contains 16 residues. The V gene's germline CDR1 is SGHAT and CDR2 FQNNGV.

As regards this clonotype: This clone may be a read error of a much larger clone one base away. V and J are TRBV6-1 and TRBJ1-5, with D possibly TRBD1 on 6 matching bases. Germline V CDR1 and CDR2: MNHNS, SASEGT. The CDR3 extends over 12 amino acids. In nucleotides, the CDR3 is TGTGCCAGCAGTGAGCCGGGGGCGCTCTACGTATTT. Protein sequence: CASSEPGALYVF.

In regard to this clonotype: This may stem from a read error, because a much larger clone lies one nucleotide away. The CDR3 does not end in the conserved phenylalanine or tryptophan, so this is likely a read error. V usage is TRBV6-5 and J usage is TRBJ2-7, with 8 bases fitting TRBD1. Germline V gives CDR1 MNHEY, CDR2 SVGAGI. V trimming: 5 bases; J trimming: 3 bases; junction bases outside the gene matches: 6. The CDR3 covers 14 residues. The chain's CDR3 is CASSSGQGIYEQYY. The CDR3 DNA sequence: TGTGCCAGCAGTAGCGGACAGGGTATCTACGAGCAGTACTAC.

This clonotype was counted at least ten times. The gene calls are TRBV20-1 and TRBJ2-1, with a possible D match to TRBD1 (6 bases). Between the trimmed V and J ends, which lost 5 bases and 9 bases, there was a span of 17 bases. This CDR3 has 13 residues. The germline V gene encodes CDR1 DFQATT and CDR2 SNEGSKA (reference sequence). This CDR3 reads CSAPRDNYGEQFF. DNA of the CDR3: TGCAGTGCTCCCCGGGACAATTATGGTGAGCAGTTCTTC.

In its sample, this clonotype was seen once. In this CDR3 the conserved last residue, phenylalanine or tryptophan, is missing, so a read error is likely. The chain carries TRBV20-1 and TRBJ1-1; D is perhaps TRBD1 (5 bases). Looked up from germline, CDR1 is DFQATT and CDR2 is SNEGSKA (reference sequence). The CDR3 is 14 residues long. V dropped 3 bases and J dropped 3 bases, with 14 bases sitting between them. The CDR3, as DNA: TGCAGTGCTAGCCGAGGAAAAGGGGACACTGAAGCTTTCTCT. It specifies CSASRGKGDTEAFS.

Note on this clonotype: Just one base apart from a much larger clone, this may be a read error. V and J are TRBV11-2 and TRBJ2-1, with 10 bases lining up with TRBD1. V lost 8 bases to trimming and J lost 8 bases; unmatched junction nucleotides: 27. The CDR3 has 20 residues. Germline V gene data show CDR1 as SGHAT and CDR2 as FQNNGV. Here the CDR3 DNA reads TGTGCCAGCGGCCGCTCATGGAGACCGGGACAGGGGCGCACGGGGGATGAGCAGTTCTTC. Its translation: CASGRSWRPGQGRTGDEQFF.

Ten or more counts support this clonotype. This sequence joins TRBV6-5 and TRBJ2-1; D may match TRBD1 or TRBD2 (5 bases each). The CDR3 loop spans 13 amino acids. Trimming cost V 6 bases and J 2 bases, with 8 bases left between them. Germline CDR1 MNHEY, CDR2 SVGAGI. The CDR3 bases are TGTGCCAGCAGATGGGACCCCTACAATGAGCAGTTCTTC. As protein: CASRWDPYNEQFF.

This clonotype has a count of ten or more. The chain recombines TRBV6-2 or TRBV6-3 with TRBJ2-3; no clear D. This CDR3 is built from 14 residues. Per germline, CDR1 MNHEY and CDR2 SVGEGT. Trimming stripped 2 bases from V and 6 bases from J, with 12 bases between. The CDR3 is CASSYAASRDTQYF. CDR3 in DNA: TGTGCCAGCAGTTACGCGGCCTCTAGGGATACGCAGTATTTT.

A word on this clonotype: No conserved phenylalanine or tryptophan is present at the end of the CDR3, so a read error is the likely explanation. The CDR3 DNA reads TGTGCCAGCAGCTACGAGTTAGGAGGGGCGCAGGGAGAGACCCAGTACCTC. Protein sequence: CASSYELGGAQGETQYL. The V gene is TRBV11-2, the J gene TRBJ2-5, with a possible D match to TRBD2 (6 bases). This CDR3 contains 17 residues. CDR1 is SGHAT and CDR2 is FQNNGV in the germline V gene. Trimming took 4 bases from V and 4 from J, leaving 22 bases between them.

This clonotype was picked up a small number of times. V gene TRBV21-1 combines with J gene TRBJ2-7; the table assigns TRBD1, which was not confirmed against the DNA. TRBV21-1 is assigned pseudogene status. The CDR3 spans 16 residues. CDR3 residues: CASSRGSPTGSYEQYF. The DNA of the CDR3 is TGTGCCAGCAGCAGGGGAAGCCCGACAGGCTCCTACGAGCAGTACTTC.

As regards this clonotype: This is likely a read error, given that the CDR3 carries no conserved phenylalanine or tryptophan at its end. CDR3 region: CNATFEERVDGYTI. The CDR3 nucleotides are TGCAATGCGACCTTTGAGGAGCGGGTGGATGGCTACACCATC. The rearrangement uses TRBV20-1 and TRBJ1-2; D gene uncertain. The CDR3 length is 14 residues. Germline V CDR1 and CDR2: DFQATT, SNEGSKA (reference sequence).

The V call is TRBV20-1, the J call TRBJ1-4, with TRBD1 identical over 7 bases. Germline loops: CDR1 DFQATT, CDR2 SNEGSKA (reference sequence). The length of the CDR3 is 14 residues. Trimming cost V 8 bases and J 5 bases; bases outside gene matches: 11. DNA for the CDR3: TGCAGTACTAATTGGGGACAGCTCAATGAAAAACTGTTTTTT. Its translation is CSTNWGQLNEKLFF.

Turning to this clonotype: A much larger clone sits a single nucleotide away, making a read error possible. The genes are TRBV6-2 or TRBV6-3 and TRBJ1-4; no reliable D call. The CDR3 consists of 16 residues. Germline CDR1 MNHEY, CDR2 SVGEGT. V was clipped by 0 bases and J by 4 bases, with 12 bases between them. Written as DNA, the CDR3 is TGTGCCAGCAGTTACTCGGTGGCGACAATTAATGAAAAACTGTTTTTT. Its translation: CASSYSVATINEKLFF.

Here the CDR3 reads CVSSEGSSGRGEQYV. CDR3 coding DNA: TGTGTCAGCAGTGAAGGATCGAGCGGGAGGGGCGAACAGTACGTC. This rearrangement joins TRBV6-1 to TRBJ2-7, with 10 bases identical to TRBD2. The CDR3 sequence is 15 residues long. Germline V gene lookup returns CDR1 MNHNS and CDR2 SASEGT.